The 32 T cell receptor beta chains given below trace back to one sample, sequenced in a study of CXCR3-negative and CXCR3-positive naive CD8 T cells. Overall study findings and caveats: CXCR3-positive naive cells had TRB CDR3s that were more hydrophobic than CXCR3-negative naive cells had.

The antigens for these receptors are not known. In preparing the TRB cDNA libraries, 5' RACE with UMI labels was used. Using the 5' RACE reads, TCRdb records one entry per CDR3 protein without DNA. The sample includes 150,000 to 170,000 distinct CDR3 sequences. Sequencing was done on a sample of naive CXCR3+ CD8+ T cells from blood. This sample's subset: CD45RO-CCR7+CD27+CD95- naive CD8+ T cells expressing CXCR3 (TNR3+). The receptors derive from a human donor in good health. Some clones in this sample may be carry-over from other donors' samples.

The chain carries TRBV4-1 and TRBJ2-3; TCRdb's D gene call, TRBD2, goes unchecked for lack of DNA. Germline V gene data show CDR1 as MGHRA and CDR2 as YSYEKL. This CDR3 is built from 14 residues. The CDR3 spells CATSGTSGTDTQYF.

V and J are TRBV7-9 and TRBJ2-3; TCRdb gives TRBD1 as the D gene, but with no DNA this cannot be confirmed. Germline V gives CDR1 SEHNR, CDR2 FQNEAQ (reference sequence). CDR3 size: 15 residues. This CDR3 is CASSPGGRTGVGQYF.

CDR3 region: CSRSGTEYGYTF. This chain uses TRBV20-1 with TRBJ1-2; TCRdb names TRBD1, which stays unverified in the absence of DNA. Germline-derived CDR1 and CDR2 are DFQATT and SNEGSKA (reference sequence). The CDR3 loop spans 12 amino acids.

This sequence joins TRBV27 and TRBJ1-5; TCRdb's D gene call, TRBD1, goes unchecked for lack of DNA. The germline gives CDR1 MNHEY, CDR2 SMNVEV (reference sequence). The CDR3 length is 15 residues. The CDR3 sequence is CASSLDGTRDQPQHF.

This chain's CDR3 is CASSVGPNTEAFF. The chain combines TRBV3-1 with TRBJ1-1. The germline V gene encodes CDR1 LGHDT and CDR2 YNNKEL (reference sequence). The CDR3 sequence is 13 residues long.

The gene calls are TRBV29-1 and TRBJ1-2. CDR3 length: 16 residues. Germline CDR1 is SQVTM and CDR2 is ANQGSEA. The chain's CDR3 is CSVEHGIGISNYGYTF.

The chain combines TRBV9 with TRBJ2-7; without DNA, the TCRdb call of TRBD2 cannot be checked. Germline V lookup: CDR1 SGDLS, CDR2 YYNGEE. The CDR3 spans 17 residues. CDR3: CASSASSGGPNSYEQYF. Full variable domain (missing parts from reference TRBV9 and TRBJ2-7): DSGVTQTPKHLITATGQRVTLRCSPRSGDLSVYWYQQSLDQGLQFLIQYYNGEERAKGNILERFSAQQFPDLHSELNLSSLELGDSALYFCASSASSGGPNSYEQYFGPGTRLTVT.

The chain is built from TRBV6-6 and TRBJ2-5. CDR1 is MNHNY, CDR2 SVGAGI, per germline (reference sequence). The CDR3 length is 15 residues. The chain's CDR3 is CASSYSPDFQETQYF.

The rearrangement joins TRBV12-3 or TRBV12-4 to TRBJ2-7; TCRdb proposes TRBD1, but this gene call is untestable without DNA. CDR3 length equals 15 residues. CDR3 in amino acids: CASSFPLATGYEQYF.

The rearrangement joins TRBV28 to TRBJ2-7; the D call of TRBD2 rests on TCRdb alone, since no DNA is present to check it. CDR3 size: 14 residues. The germline V gene has CDR1 MDHEN and CDR2 SYDVKM. The chain's CDR3 is CASSPGLADYEQYF.

CDR3 loop: CASSLDRTGDYEQYF. The chain is built from TRBV28 and TRBJ2-7; there is no DNA to check the TCRdb D call of TRBD1. Per germline, CDR1 MDHEN and CDR2 SYDVKM. This CDR3 spans 15 amino acids.

J is TRBJ2-3 and V is TRBV7-6; TCRdb outputs TRBD2, but without DNA this stays unchecked. Germline lookup yields CDR1 SGHVS and CDR2 FNYEAQ. CDR3 size: 15 residues. CDR3 region: CASSLAPGRIDTQYF.

The V call is TRBV7-6, the J call TRBJ2-1; the TCRdb D gene call, TRBD2, has no DNA to confirm it. Germline CDR1 reads SGHVS; CDR2 reads FNYEAQ. The CDR3 has 15 residues. The CDR3 region is CASSSTSLEINEQFF.

The chain uses TRBV4-1 and TRBJ2-4; TCRdb's D call, TRBD1, is unchecked because there is no DNA. The V gene's germline CDR1 is MGHRA and CDR2 YSYEKL. CDR3 size: 16 residues. The CDR3: CASSQGQGLGGNIQYF.

V usage is TRBV7-9 and J usage is TRBJ1-1. The CDR3 is 14 residues long. Germline values: CDR1 SEHNR, CDR2 FQNEAQ (reference sequence). The CDR3 loop reads CASSLAGSYTEAFF.

This chain connects TRBV5-6 to TRBJ1-1. Germline loops: CDR1 SGHDT, CDR2 YYEEEE. The CDR3 extends over 13 amino acids. This CDR3 is CASSLQGFTEAFF. Using reference TRBV5-6 and TRBJ1-1 for the parts outside the CDR3, the full variable domain is DAGVTQSPTHLIKTRGQQVTLRCSPKSGHDTVSWYQQALGQGPQFIFQYYEEEERQRGNFPDRFSGHQFPNYSSELNVNALLLGDSALYLCASSLQGFTEAFFGQGTRLTVV.

The genes are TRBV27 and TRBJ2-7; TCRdb gives TRBD1 as the D gene, but with no DNA this cannot be confirmed. Germline V gene data show CDR1 as MNHEY and CDR2 as SMNVEV (reference sequence). The CDR3 consists of 15 residues. The CDR3 loop is CASRPSGQGLDEQYF.

The chain couples TRBV2 to TRBJ2-1; the D gene TCRdb calls, TRBD1, cannot be checked with no DNA. The CDR3 is made up of 17 amino acids. The germline gives CDR1 SNHLY, CDR2 FYNNEI. The CDR3 region is CASSELLDGAGKDEQFF.

The gene calls are TRBV20-1 and TRBJ2-3. The germline V gene has CDR1 DFQATT and CDR2 SNEGSKA (reference sequence). The CDR3 runs to 15 residues. CDR3 region: CSASQRSEWTDTQYF.

V and J are TRBV28 and TRBJ1-3; TCRdb's assignment of TRBD1 cannot be checked, as there is no DNA. The CDR3 has 18 amino acids. CDR1 is MDHEN and CDR2 is SYDVKM in the germline V gene. The CDR3 is CASSFGGNKDLVWNTIYF.

The chain recombines TRBV28 with TRBJ2-1; TCRdb's D gene call, TRBD1, goes unchecked for lack of DNA. Germline V gene data show CDR1 as MDHEN and CDR2 as SYDVKM. The CDR3 covers 15 residues. CDR3 sequence reads: CASDVGGRSYNEQFF.

The rearrangement links TRBV4-3 to TRBJ1-1; TCRdb picks TRBD1, but there is no DNA to check that call. Germline values: CDR1 LGHNA, CDR2 YSLEER. The CDR3 runs to 15 residues. This chain's CDR3 is CASSQDRAGYSEAFF.

The chain has TRBV29-1 and TRBJ2-1; no DNA is available, so the TRBD1 call from TCRdb remains unchecked. CDR3 length: 12 residues. Germline V lookup: CDR1 SQVTM, CDR2 ANQGSEA. CDR3 residues: CSVVSQGNEQFF.

This chain links TRBV27 with TRBJ2-1; with no DNA, the TCRdb D assignment of TRBD2 cannot be verified. Germline CDR1 MNHEY, CDR2 SMNVEV (reference sequence). This CDR3 spans 16 amino acids. CDR3 sequence reads: CASSKLRVAGDNEQFF.

The chain combines TRBV19 with TRBJ2-7; absent DNA, TCRdb's TRBD1 call cannot be checked. This CDR3 contains 13 residues. Germline V lookup: CDR1 LNHDA, CDR2 SQIVND (reference sequence). The CDR3 sequence: CASSITGAGEQYF. Together with reference TRBV19 and TRBJ2-7, the CDR3 gives the full variable domain: DGGITQSPKYLFRKEGQNVTLSCEQNLNHDAMYWYRQDPGQGLRLIYYSQIVNDFQKGDIAEGYSVSREKKESFPLTVTSAQKNPTAFYLCASSITGAGEQYFGPGTRLTVT.

The chain couples TRBV12-3 or TRBV12-4 to TRBJ2-1; TCRdb's D gene call, TRBD2, goes unchecked for lack of DNA. The CDR3 runs 15 residues. This chain's CDR3 is CASSSTSAPHNEQFF.

The chain links TRBV5-4 to TRBJ1-5. The germline gives CDR1 SGHNT, CDR2 YYREEE (reference sequence). This CDR3 contains 14 residues. The CDR3 here is CASSLGSSNQPQHF.

This chain links TRBV30 with TRBJ1-4; TCRdb outputs TRBD1, but without DNA this stays unchecked. The CDR3 runs to 15 residues. The V gene's germline CDR1 is GTSNPN and CDR2 SVGIG (reference sequence). CDR3: CAWSRPPDTNEKLFF.

The V gene is TRBV12-3 or TRBV12-4, the J gene TRBJ1-1; the D call from TCRdb, TRBD1, cannot be confirmed without DNA. The CDR3 loop spans 15 amino acids. This CDR3 is CASSRPGQLNTEAFF.

The chain is built from TRBV18 and TRBJ2-1; no DNA is available, so the TRBD1 call from TCRdb remains unchecked. Germline lookup yields CDR1 KGHSH and CDR2 LQKENI. This CDR3 contains 14 residues. CDR3 protein: CASSQPGDGNEQFF.

The chain links TRBV10-2 to TRBJ2-1; TCRdb proposes TRBD1, but this gene call is untestable without DNA. CDR1 is WSHSY, CDR2 SAAADI, per germline. The CDR3 has 15 amino acids. The CDR3: CASRPSHTGANEQFF.

V gene TRBV28 combines with J gene TRBJ2-7; TCRdb's assignment of TRBD1 cannot be checked, as there is no DNA. CDR1 and CDR2 from the germline V gene are MDHEN and SYDVKM. CDR3 length: 15 residues. The CDR3 is CASTLSTGPSYEQYF.